The rows below give T cell receptor beta chains drawn from one sample of a study of blood T cell repertoires in COVID-19. Measured with immunoSEQ multiplex PCR; TCRdb has only the in-frame clones, and not every one. Of about 210,000 clones listed, 84% were seen once; the top ten hold less than 3.5%. The material sequenced was PBMCs or T cells enriched from blood (not recorded which). The receptors were gathered from a woman in her thirties who had been exposed to COVID-19. The CDR3 runs from the conserved cysteine through the conserved F or W. D genes are given only for firm matches. Clone size is shown for a subset of rows, as once, few, many or a class of expanded clone.

NA | TRBJ2-5 | NA | TRBV19 | TGTGCCAGTAGCTCCGGGATAAGGGAGACCCAGTACTTC | CASSSGIRETQYF
TRBD1 | TRBJ1-1 | NA | TRBV6-5 | TGTGCCACCGGGACAGGCGGAGTCACTGAAGCTTTCTTT | CATGTGGVTEAFF
TRBD2 | TRBJ2-3 | NA | TRBV7-2 | TGTGCCAGCAGCTCTCTGCGGGGGGCACTTGATACGCAGTATTTT | CASSSLRGALDTQYF
NA | TRBJ2-2 | NA | TRBV3-1/TRBV3-2 | TGTGCCAGCAGCCAAGTAGACATCGGGGAGCTGTTTTTT | CASSQVDIGELFF
NA | TRBJ2-7 | NA | TRBV5-6 | TGTGCCAGCAGCCTGGTGGGTCCAGGACTCTACGAGCAGTACTTC | CASSLVGPGLYEQYF
NA | TRBJ2-7 | NA | TRBV14 | TGTGCCAGCAGCCAAGGGACTAAGCAATACTTC | CASSQGTKQYF
NA | TRBJ2-7 | NA | TRBV3-1/TRBV3-2 | TGTGCCAGCAGCCTCGTAGACAGTGGCTACGAGCAGTACTTC | CASSLVDSGYEQYF
NA | TRBJ2-2 | once | TRBV5-5 | TGTGCCAGCAGTTTGAGGGGGAACACCGGGGAGCTGTTTTTT | CASSLRGNTGELFF
TRBD1 | TRBJ1-2 | NA | TRBV7-3 | TGTGCCAGCAGCGATCCGGGACAGGGGGCTAATGGCTACACCTTC | CASSDPGQGANGYTF
TRBD1 | TRBJ2-3 | NA | TRBV2 | TGTGCCAGCAGGGCAACAGGGGATGCAGATACGCAGTATTTT | CASRATGDADTQYF
NA | TRBJ1-1 | NA | TRBV5-1 | TGCGCCAGCAGCTGGGCCGACTCCCGAGGGGGCACTGAAGCTTTCTTT | CASSWADSRGGTEAFF
TRBD1 | TRBJ2-7 | NA | TRBV27 | TGTGCCAGCAGTTTAGGGCAGGGGGTCTCTAATAGGGCCTACGAGCAGTACTTC | CASSLGQGVSNRAYEQYF
NA | TRBJ1-2 | NA | TRBV2 | TGTGCCAGCAGTGAAAGAGAACAGGCGGGAAAGGGCTACACCTTC | CASSEREQAGKGYTF
TRBD1 | TRBJ1-5 | NA | TRBV7-2 | TGTGCCAGCAGCTTAGTTGCGGACAGGGGGTGGAATCAGCCCCAGCATTTT | CASSLVADRGWNQPQHF
NA | TRBJ1-1 | NA | TRBV4-3 | TGCGCCAGCAGCCAAGATGGAGGGGACGACACTGAAGCTTTCTTT | CASSQDGGDDTEAFF
NA | TRBJ1-5 | NA | TRBV18 | TGTGCCAGCTCACTTGCGCGGGGTAGCAATCAGCCCCAGCATTTT | CASSLARGSNQPQHF
NA | TRBJ1-1 | once | TRBV7-9 | TGTGCCAGCAGCCTACTCCGAGTGCAGGGGCATGCTTTCTTT | CASSLLRVQGHAFF
NA | TRBJ2-5 | NA | TRBV30 | TGTGCCTGGAGTGAGGACAACCTACAAGAGACCCAGTACTTC | CAWSEDNLQETQYF
NA | TRBJ2-3 | NA | TRBV19 | TGTGCCAGTAAGGGGGGGAGAAGCGCAGATACGCAGTATTTT | CASKGGRSADTQYF
NA | TRBJ1-1 | NA | TRBV7-8 | TGTGCCAGCAGCCAGGAGGGACGAACTGAAGCTTTCTTT | CASSQEGRTEAFF
TRBD1 | TRBJ1-5 | once | TRBV2 | TGTGCCAGCATGCCCCGGGACAGGAGGGATCAGCCCCAGCATTTT | CASMPRDRRDQPQHF
NA | TRBJ1-6 | NA | TRBV5-1 | TGCGCCAGCAGCTTTCGACAGGCCAGGGAATCACCCCTCCACTTT | CASSFRQARESPLHF
TRBD1 | TRBJ2-5 | NA | TRBV10-2 | TGCGCCAGCAGGAGGACAGGTTTGTCCCAAGAGACCCAGTACTTC | CASRRTGLSQETQYF
NA | TRBJ2-6 | NA | TRBV12-3/TRBV12-4 | TGTGCCAGCAGTTATACTGGGGCCAACGTCCTGACTTTC | CASSYTGANVLTF
NA | TRBJ2-5 | NA | TRBV21-1 | TGTGCCAGCAACTACGTCAGGGGGCGCGGAGAGACCCAGTACTTC | CASNYVRGRGETQYF
NA | TRBJ1-3 | NA | TRBV7-2 | TGTGCCAGCAGACAGAGCTCTGGAAACACCATATATTTT | CASRQSSGNTIYF
TRBD1 | TRBJ1-5 | NA | TRBV2 | TGTGCCAGCAGTATTGCAGGGGGTAGCAATCAGCCCCAGCATTTT | CASSIAGGSNQPQHF
NA | TRBJ2-7 | NA | TRBV3-1/TRBV3-2 | TGTGCCAGCAGCCAAGAAGGCTGGGGGCCCCTCTCCTACGAGCAGTACTTC | CASSQEGWGPLSYEQYF